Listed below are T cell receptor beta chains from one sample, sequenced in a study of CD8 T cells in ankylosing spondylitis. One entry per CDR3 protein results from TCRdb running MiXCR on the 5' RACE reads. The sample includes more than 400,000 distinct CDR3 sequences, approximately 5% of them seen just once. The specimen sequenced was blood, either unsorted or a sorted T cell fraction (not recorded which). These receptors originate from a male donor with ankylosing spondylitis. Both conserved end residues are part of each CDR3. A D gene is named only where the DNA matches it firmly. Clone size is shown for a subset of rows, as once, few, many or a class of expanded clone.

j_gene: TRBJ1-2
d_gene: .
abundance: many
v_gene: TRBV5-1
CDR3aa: CASSFPQTLYGYTF
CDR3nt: TGCGCCAGCAGCTTTCCGCAGACTCTCTATGGCTACACCTTC

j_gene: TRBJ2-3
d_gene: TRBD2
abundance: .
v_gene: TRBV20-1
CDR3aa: CSAKIPGLAGVDTQYF
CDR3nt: TGCAGTGCTAAAATTCCGGGACTAGCGGGAGTAGATACGCAGTATTTT

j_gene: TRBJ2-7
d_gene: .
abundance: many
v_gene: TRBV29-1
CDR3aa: CSVAGNSYEQYF
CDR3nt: TGCAGCGTGGCAGGGAACTCCTACGAGCAGTACTTC

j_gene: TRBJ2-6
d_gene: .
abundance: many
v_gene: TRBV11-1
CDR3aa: CASSLPTARWTGANVLTF
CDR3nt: TGTGCCAGCAGCTTACCAACAGCTCGATGGACTGGGGCCAACGTCCTGACTTTC

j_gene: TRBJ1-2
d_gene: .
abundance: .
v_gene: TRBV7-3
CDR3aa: CASSFLPTF
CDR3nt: TGTGCCAGCAGCTTCCTTCCCACCTTC

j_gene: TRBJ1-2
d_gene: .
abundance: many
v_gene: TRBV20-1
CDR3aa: CSEGDPYGYTF
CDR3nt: TGCAGTGAGGGGGACCCCTATGGCTACACCTTC

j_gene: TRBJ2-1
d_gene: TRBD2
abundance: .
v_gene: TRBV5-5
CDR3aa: CASSRSGPSYNEQFF
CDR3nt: TGTGCCAGCAGCCGTAGCGGGCCGTCCTACAATGAGCAGTTCTTC

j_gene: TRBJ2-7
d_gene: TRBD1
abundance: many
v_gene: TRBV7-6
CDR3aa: CASSVHPPGTGAYEQYF
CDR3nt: TGTGCCAGCAGCGTTCACCCGCCCGGGACAGGGGCCTACGAGCAGTACTTC

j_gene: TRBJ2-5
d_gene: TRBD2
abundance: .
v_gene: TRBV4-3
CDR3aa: CASSQGLAGATQETQYF
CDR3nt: TGCGCCAGCAGCCAAGGGCTAGCGGGGGCCACCCAAGAGACCCAGTACTTC

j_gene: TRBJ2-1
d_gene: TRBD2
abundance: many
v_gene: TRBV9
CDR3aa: CASSVGGGPYNEQFF
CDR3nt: TGTGCCAGCAGCGTAGGGGGAGGGCCCTACAATGAGCAGTTCTTC

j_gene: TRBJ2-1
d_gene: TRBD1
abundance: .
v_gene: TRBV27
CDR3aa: CASSLTRDRGYNEQFF
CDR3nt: TGTGCCAGCAGTCTAACGCGGGACAGGGGTTACAATGAGCAGTTCTTC

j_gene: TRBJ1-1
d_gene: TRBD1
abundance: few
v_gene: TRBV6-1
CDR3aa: CASSRSRTGLMNTEAFF
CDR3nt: TGTGCCAGCAGTCGCTCCAGGACAGGGCTCATGAACACTGAAGCTTTCTTT

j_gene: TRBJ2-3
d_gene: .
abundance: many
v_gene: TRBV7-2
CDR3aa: CASSSDRGTQYF
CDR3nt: TGTGCCAGCAGCTCTGACCGGGGGACGCAGTATTTT

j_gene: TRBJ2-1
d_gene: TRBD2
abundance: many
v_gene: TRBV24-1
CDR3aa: CATSDLTAGDNNEQFF
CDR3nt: TGTGCCACCAGTGATTTAACGGCGGGAGATAACAATGAGCAGTTCTTC

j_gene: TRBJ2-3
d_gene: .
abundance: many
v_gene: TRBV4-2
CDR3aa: CASSQDGGNTDTQYF
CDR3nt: TGTGCCAGCAGCCAAGACGGAGGGAACACAGATACGCAGTATTTT

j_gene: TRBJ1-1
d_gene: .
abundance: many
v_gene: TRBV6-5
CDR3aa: CASSYSRGGGTEAFF
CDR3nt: TGTGCCAGCAGTTACTCGAGGGGCGGTGGGACTGAAGCTTTCTTT

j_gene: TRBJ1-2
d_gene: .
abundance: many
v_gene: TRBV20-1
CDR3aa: CSARDWEGARYGYTF
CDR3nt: TGCAGTGCTAGAGATTGGGAGGGCGCACGATATGGCTACACCTTC

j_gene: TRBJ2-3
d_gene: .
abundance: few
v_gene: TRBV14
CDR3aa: CASSLTVGRSHPTDTQYF
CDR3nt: TGTGCCAGCAGCCTAACGGTCGGCAGGAGCCACCCCACAGATACGCAGTATTTT

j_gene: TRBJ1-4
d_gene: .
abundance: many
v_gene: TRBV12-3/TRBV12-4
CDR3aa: CASSIRRRFGEKLFF
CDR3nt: TGTGCCAGCAGTATAAGAAGGCGATTCGGGGAAAAACTGTTTTTT

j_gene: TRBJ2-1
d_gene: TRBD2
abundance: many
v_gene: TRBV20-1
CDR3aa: CSARPTSGRIDEQFF
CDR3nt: TGCAGTGCTAGACCGACTAGCGGGAGAATAGATGAGCAGTTCTTC

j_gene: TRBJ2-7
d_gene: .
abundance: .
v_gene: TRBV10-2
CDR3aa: CASSWAGGGSEQYF
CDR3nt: TGCGCCAGCAGTTGGGCAGGGGGCGGGAGCGAGCAGTACTTC

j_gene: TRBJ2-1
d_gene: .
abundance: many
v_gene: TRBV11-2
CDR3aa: CASSLRVTSSYNEQFF
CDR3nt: TGTGCCAGCAGCTTACGGGTTACCAGCTCCTACAATGAGCAGTTCTTC

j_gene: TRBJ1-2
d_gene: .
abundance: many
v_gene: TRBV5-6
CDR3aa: CASSTSGEYDGYTF
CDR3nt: TGTGCCAGCAGCACCTCGGGGGAGTACGATGGCTACACCTTC

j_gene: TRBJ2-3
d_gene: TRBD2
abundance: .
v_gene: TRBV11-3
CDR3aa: CASSYGTSGDTQYF
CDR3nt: TGTGCCAGCAGCTATGGGACTAGCGGAGATACGCAGTATTTT

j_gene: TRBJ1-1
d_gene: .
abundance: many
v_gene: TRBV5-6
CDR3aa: CASSLGMGEMNTEAFF
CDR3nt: TGTGCCAGCAGCTTGGGGATGGGGGAGATGAACACTGAAGCTTTCTTT

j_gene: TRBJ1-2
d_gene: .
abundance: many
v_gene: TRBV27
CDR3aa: CASSFPSQAQGRVGYTF
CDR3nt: TGTGCCAGCAGTTTTCCGTCCCAGGCACAGGGCCGAGTTGGCTACACCTTC

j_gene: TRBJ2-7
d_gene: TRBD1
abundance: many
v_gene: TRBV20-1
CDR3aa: CSGRQGYYEQYF
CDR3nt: TGCAGTGGACGACAGGGGTATTACGAGCAGTACTTC

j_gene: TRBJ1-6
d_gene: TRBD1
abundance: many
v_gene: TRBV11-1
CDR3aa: CASSRDSRSPLHF
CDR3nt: TGTGCCAGCAGCCGGGACAGTAGGTCACCCCTCCACTTT

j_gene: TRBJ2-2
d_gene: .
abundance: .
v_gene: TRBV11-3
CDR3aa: CASSRGTAVGELFF
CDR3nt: TGTGCCAGCAGCCGCGGGACAGCCGTCGGGGAGCTGTTTTTT

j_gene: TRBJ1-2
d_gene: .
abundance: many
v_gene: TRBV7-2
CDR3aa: CASSLDPGRGYTF
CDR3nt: TGTGCCAGCAGCTTAGACCCGGGACGCGGCTACACCTTC

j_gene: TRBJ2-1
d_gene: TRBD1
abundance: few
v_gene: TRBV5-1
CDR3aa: CASSLGRTGGSYNEQFF
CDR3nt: TGCGCCAGCAGCTTGGGGAGGACAGGGGGCTCCTACAATGAGCAGTTCTTC

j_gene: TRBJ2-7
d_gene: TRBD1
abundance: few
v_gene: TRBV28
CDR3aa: CASSSSVDRLYEQYF
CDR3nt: TGTGCCAGCAGTTCCTCAGTGGACAGGCTCTACGAGCAGTACTTC

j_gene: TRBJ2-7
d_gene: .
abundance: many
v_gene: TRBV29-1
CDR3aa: CSVGSGGSYEQYF
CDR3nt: TGCAGCGTCGGGAGTGGCGGCTCCTACGAGCAGTACTTC

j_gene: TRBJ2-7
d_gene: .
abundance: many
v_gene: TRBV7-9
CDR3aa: CASSSTGRRTYEQYF
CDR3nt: TGTGCCAGCAGCTCAACGGGACGGAGGACCTACGAGCAGTACTTC

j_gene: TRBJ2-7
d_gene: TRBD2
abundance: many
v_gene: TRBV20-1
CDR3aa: CSARDLTSGIGEQYF
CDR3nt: TGCAGTGCTAGAGATCTGACTAGCGGGATTGGTGAGCAGTACTTC

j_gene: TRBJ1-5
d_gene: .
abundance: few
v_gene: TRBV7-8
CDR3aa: CASSPTLPRSYSSQPQHF
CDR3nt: TGTGCCAGCAGCCCGACCCTTCCCAGGAGCTATTCAAGTCAGCCCCAGCATTTT

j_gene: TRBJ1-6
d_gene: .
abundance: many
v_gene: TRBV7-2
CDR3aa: CASTELGGVSSPLHF
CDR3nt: TGTGCCAGCACCGAACTAGGGGGGGTCAGCTCACCCCTCCACTTT

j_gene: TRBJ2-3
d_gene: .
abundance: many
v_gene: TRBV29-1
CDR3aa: CSVHAGTDTQYF
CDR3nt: TGCAGCGTTCACGCGGGGACAGATACGCAGTATTTT

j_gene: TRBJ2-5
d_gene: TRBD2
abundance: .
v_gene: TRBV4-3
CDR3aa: CASSQGLAARETQYF
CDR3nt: TGCGCCAGCAGCCAGGGACTAGCGGCCAGAGAGACCCAGTACTTC

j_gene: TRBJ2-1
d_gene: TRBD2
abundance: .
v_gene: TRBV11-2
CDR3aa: CASTPPRLADNEQFF
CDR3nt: TGTGCCAGCACCCCCCCGAGACTAGCGGACAATGAGCAGTTCTTC

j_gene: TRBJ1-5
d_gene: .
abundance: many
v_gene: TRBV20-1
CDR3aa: CSARGGFRPQHF
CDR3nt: TGCAGTGCGAGGGGGGGATTCCGGCCCCAGCATTTT

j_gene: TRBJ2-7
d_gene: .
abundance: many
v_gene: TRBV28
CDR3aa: CASSYLKISHEQYF
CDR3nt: TGTGCCAGCAGTTATCTTAAAATCTCCCACGAGCAGTACTTC

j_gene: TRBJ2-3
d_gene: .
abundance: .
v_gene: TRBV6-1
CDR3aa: CASSETLLISTDTQYF
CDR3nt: TGTGCCAGCAGTGAGACGCTACTAATCAGCACAGATACGCAGTATTTT

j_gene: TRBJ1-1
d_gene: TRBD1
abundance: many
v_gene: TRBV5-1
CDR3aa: CASSLQGWDTEAFF
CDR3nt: TGCGCCAGCAGCTTACAGGGGTGGGACACTGAAGCTTTCTTT

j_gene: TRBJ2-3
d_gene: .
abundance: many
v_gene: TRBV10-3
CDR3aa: CAITDTSTHTDTQYF
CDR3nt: TGTGCCATCACCGACACTAGCACTCACACAGATACGCAGTATTTT

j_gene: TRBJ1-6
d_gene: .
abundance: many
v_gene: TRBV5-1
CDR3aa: CASSQSSYNSPLHF
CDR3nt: TGCGCCAGCAGCCAGAGCTCCTATAATTCACCCCTCCACTTT

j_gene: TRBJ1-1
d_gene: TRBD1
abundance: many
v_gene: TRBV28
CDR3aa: CASGSGTGGNPEAFF
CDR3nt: TGTGCCAGCGGCTCCGGGACAGGGGGCAATCCTGAAGCTTTCTTT

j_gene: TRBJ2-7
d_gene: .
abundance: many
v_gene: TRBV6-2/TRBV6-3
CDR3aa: CASTLGQTPWDEQYF
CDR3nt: TGTGCCAGCACCCTCGGGCAAACACCTTGGGACGAGCAGTACTTC

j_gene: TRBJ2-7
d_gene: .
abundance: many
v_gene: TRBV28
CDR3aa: CASSSPGRRRYF
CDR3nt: TGTGCCAGCAGTAGTCCGGGACGCCGGAGATACTTC

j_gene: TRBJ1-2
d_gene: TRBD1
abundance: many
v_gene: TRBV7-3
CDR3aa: CASSLRGGSNYGYTF
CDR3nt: TGTGCCAGCAGCTTAAGAGGGGGCTCTAACTATGGCTACACCTTC

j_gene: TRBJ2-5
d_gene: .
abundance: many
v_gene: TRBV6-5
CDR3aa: CASSPRKGRPETQYF
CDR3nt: TGTGCCAGCAGTCCTCGAAAGGGAAGACCAGAGACCCAGTACTTC

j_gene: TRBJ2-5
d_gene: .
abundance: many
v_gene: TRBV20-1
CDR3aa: CSANTGNEQETQYF
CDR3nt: TGCAGTGCAAATACAGGGAATGAGCAAGAGACCCAGTACTTC

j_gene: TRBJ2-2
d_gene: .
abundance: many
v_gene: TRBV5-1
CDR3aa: CASSLVRPGELFF
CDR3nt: TGCGCCAGCAGCTTGGTCAGGCCCGGGGAGCTGTTTTTT